A single sample is the source of the 3 T cell receptor beta chains below, sequenced in a study of coeliac disease. Measured with immunoSEQ multiplex PCR; TCRdb has only the in-frame clones, and not every one. Of roughly 6,700 clones listed, around 62% are singletons. The sample was lymphocytes from the gut lamina propria. These receptors were taken from a man in his 60s with celiac disease on a gluten-free diet.

This clone is medium-sized by share. For the CDR3, the DNA is TGTGCCACCAGCAGAGATCTGGACACTTCCTACGAGCAGTACTTC. Translating it yields CATSRDLDTSYEQYF. The gene calls are TRBV15 and TRBJ2-7, with D possibly TRBD1 on 5 matching bases. Germline V gene data show CDR1 as LNHNV and CDR2 as YYDKDF (reference sequence). V lost 0 bases, J lost 1 base, and 10 bases lay in between. The CDR3 is made up of 15 amino acids.

The genes are TRBV5-4 and TRBJ2-1, with a possible D match to TRBD2 (6 bases). The CDR3 consists of 11 residues. Trimming removed 4 bases from V and 10 bases from J, with 9 bases in between. The V gene's germline CDR1 is SGHNT and CDR2 YYREEE (reference sequence). CDR3 sequence (DNA): TGTGCCAGCAGCAATCGGGGGGAGCAGTTCTTC. Protein product: CASSNRGEQFF. Filled out from reference TRBV5-4 and TRBJ2-1, the complete variable domain reads ETGVTQSPTHLIKTRGQQVTLRCSSQSGHNTVSWYQQALGQGPQFIFQYYREEENGRGNFPPRFSGLQFPNYSSELNVNALELDDSALYLCASSNRGEQFFGPGTRLTVL.

This clone was seen just once. This sequence joins TRBV2 and TRBJ1-5, with 11 bases matching TRBD1. This CDR3 region has 13 residues. Germline-derived CDR1 and CDR2 are SNHLY and FYNNEI. V shed 6 bases, J shed 6 bases, and the junction held 1 base outside the gene matches. Here the CDR3 reads CASSGTGGQPQHF. CDR3 bases: TGTGCCAGCAGCGGGACAGGGGGTCAGCCCCAGCATTTT.